The next 9 T cell receptor beta chains were all read from a single sample in a study of T cell clones after liver transplantation. Clones were sequenced by immunoSEQ multiplex PCR, and TCRdb holds only the in-frame ones, with some missing. This sample has tens of thousands of clones; approximately 87% occur once, and the top ten carry approximately 15%. Here the sequenced sample was CD8+ T cells from blood, taken 12 months after liver transplant. The receptors stem from a human patient who received a liver transplant. Some T cells may have originated in the graft donor.

The chain uses TRBV9 and TRBJ2-1, with 7 bases fitting TRBD1. Losses at the gene ends were 0 bases for V and 4 bases for J; bases not matched to a gene: 10. Germline V gene sequence: CDR1 SGDLS, CDR2 YYNGEE. CDR3 length: 17 amino acids. CDR3 DNA sequence: TGTGCCAGCAGCGTAGAAGGTCTAGGGGGCCGATACAATGAGCAGTTCTTC. Its translation is CASSVEGLGGRYNEQFF.

V is TRBV27 and J is TRBJ1-2; TRBD1 might be the D (5 bases). V was pared by 6 bases and J by 3 bases, with 14 bases between. The CDR3 covers 14 residues. Germline CDR1 is MNHEY and CDR2 is SMNVEV (reference sequence). This CDR3 reads CASSPGTAYYGYTF. The CDR3 nucleotides read TGTGCCAGCAGCCCTGGGACCGCGTACTATGGCTACACCTTC.

This chain connects TRBV4-2 to TRBJ2-7; 8 bases match TRBD1. The CDR3 spans 14 residues. Per germline, CDR1 LGHNA and CDR2 YNFKEQ. V shed 2 bases, J shed 3 bases, and the junction held 3 bases outside the gene matches. CDR3 in DNA: TGTGCCAGCAGCCAATGGGACAGGATCTACGAGCAGTACTTC. Its protein is CASSQWDRIYEQYF.

In its sample, this clone was seen once. The chain uses TRBV5-6 and TRBJ1-2; 7 positions agree with TRBD1. Germline V gives CDR1 SGHDT, CDR2 YYEEEE. The V segment lost 0 bases and the J segment 4 bases; nucleotides outside the gene matches: 0. CDR3 length equals 13 residues. In DNA form, the CDR3 reads TGTGCCAGCAGCTTGGGGGACAGCTATGGCTACACCTTC. Amino acid sequence: CASSLGDSYGYTF.

The chain employs TRBV5-1 and TRBJ1-1; D gene ambiguous. The CDR3 length is 12 residues. CDR1 is SGHRS, CDR2 YFSETQ, per germline. V lost 1 base and J 4 bases, leaving 5 bases between the germline ends. For the CDR3, the DNA is TGCGCCAGCAGCTTGAGTGGCACTGAAGCTTTCTTT. This gives the protein CASSLSGTEAFF.

The rearrangement joins TRBV11-2 to TRBJ1-4; tentatively, D is TRBD1 (5 bases). The CDR3 spans 15 residues. Germline-derived CDR1 and CDR2 are SGHAT and FQNNGV. Trimming pared 3 bases from V and 5 bases from J, leaving 13 bases between. CDR3 in amino acids: CASSFWQGRNEKLFF. CDR3 bases: TGTGCCAGCAGCTTTTGGCAGGGACGGAATGAAAAACTGTTTTTT.

J is TRBJ2-1 and V is TRBV25-1; 9 bases fit TRBD1. V shed 6 bases and J 6 bases; nucleotides not matched to a gene: 6. The CDR3 sequence is 14 residues long. Germline lookup yields CDR1 MGHDK and CDR2 SYGVNS. In DNA form, the CDR3 reads TGTGCCAGCAGGACCGGGACAGGGACCAATGAGCAGTTCTTC. Amino acid sequence: CASRTGTGTNEQFF. The full variable domain, rest sourced from reference TRBV25-1 and TRBJ2-1, is EADIYQTPRYLVIGTGKKITLECSQTMGHDKMYWYQQDPGMELHLIHYSYGVNSTEKGDLSSESTVSRIRTEHFPLTLESARPSHTSQYLCASRTGTGTNEQFFGPGTRLTVL.

This clone was counted once. The CDR3 DNA follows: TGTGCCATCAGTGAGTCGGGGGTCCAGGCGCCCGGATATGGCTACACCTTC. This sequence encodes CAISESGVQAPGYGYTF. The chain carries TRBV10-3 and TRBJ1-2; D possibly corresponds to TRBD1 (5 bases). Germline values: CDR1 ENHRY, CDR2 SYGVKD. The CDR3 length is 17 residues. Trimming left V 0 bases short and J 5 bases short, with 19 bases between.

J is TRBJ2-3 and V is TRBV6-4, with TRBD2 as a possible D gene (5 bases). CDR3 length equals 14 residues. Germline CDR1 is MRHNA and CDR2 is SNTAGT. The V end was cut by 1 base, the J end by 4 bases, with 9 bases between. The DNA for the CDR3 is TGTGCCAGCAGTGACTATGTGGAGGCAGATACGCAGTATTTT. It codes for CASSDYVEADTQYF.